The TCR beta chain described here comes from a study of regulatory T cells in long-lasting Graves disease. Time point specified: persistent/refractory GD, antithyroid drugs over 5 years with positive TRAb. The TCR library was made from RNA extracted from PBMCs. CDR3 length equals 14 residues. A remark on this clonotype: One junction end disagrees with the germline gene, perhaps due to a read error.

TCR beta libraries were built with iRepertoire HTBI primers and Arm-PCR of CDR3 regions. TCRdb reprocessed the multiplex PCR reads via MiXCR and lists one record per CDR3 protein. Of 390,000 or so distinct CDR3 sequences listed, 23% are singletons. The TCR comes from a woman aged 40 to 55 with Graves disease. Sequencing used peripheral blood mononuclear cells (PBMCs), obtained when the disease was refractory, from a patient treated with antithyroid drugs. The chain joins TRBV12-3 or TRBV12-4 to TRBJ2-2, with D perhaps TRBD1 or TRBD2 (7 bases each). The CDR3 here is CASSSWDRRGGLFF. CDR3 nucleotides: TGTGCCAGCAGTTCCTGGGACAGACGCGGGGGGCTGTTTTTT.